This T cell receptor (beta chain) emerged from a study of identical twins. Whole-study findings and limits: Cross-sectional statistics underpinned the conclusions; the same donors were not followed.

The authors used template switching to add a universal primer site and gave cDNA unique molecular identifiers. TCRdb reanalysed the 5' RACE reads using MiXCR and keeps one entry per CDR3 protein. The sample holds approximately 680,000 distinct CDR3 sequences, around 7.4% seen once. The CDR3 covers 13 residues. Germline CDR1 reads SGHNT; CDR2 reads YENEEA. Between the trimmed V and J ends, which lost 3 bases and 7 bases, there was a span of 9 bases. This clonotype was seen only a few times. Its cognate antigen is unknown. The sample also formed part of further work on yellow fever vaccine responses in identical twins.

The chain combines TRBV11-3 with TRBJ2-2; no firm D call. The receptor was derived from a woman under 30 in good health. Sequencing used PBMCs. The CDR3 nucleotides read TGTGCCAGCAGCTTCTTAGAAAGCGGGGAGCTGTTTTTT. The encoded protein is CASSFLESGELFF.